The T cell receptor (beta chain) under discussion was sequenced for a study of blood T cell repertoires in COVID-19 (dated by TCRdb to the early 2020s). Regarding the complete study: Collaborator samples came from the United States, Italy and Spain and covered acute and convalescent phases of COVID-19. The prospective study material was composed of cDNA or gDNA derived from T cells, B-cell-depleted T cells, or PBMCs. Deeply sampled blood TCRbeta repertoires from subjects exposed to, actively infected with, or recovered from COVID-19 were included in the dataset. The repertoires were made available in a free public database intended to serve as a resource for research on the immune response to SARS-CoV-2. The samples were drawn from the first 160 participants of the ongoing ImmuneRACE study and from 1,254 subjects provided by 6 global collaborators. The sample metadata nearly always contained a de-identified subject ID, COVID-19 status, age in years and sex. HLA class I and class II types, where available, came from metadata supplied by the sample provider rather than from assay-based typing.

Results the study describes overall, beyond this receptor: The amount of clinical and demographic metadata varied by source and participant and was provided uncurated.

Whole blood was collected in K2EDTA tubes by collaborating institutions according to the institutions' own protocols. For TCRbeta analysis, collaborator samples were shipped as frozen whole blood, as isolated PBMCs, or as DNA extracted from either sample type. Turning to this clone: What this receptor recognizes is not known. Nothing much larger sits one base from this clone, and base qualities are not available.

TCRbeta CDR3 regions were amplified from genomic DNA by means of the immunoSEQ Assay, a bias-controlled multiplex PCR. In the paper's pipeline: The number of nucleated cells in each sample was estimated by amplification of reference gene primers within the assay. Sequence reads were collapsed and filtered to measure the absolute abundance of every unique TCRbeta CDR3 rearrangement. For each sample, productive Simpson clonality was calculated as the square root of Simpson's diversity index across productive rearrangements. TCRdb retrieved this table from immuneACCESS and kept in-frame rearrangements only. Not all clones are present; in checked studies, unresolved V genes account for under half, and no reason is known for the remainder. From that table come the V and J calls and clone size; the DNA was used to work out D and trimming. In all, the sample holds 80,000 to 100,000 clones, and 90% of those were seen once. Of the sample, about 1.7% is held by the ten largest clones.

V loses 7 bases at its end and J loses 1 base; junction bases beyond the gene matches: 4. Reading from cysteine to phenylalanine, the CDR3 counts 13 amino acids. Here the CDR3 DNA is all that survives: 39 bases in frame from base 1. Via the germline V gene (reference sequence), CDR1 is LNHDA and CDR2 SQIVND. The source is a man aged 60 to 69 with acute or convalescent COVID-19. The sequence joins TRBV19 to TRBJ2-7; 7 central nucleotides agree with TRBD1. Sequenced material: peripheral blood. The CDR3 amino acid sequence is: CASNRGQSYEQYF. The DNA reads TGTGCCAGTAACAGGGGACAGTCCTACGAGCAGTACTTC.